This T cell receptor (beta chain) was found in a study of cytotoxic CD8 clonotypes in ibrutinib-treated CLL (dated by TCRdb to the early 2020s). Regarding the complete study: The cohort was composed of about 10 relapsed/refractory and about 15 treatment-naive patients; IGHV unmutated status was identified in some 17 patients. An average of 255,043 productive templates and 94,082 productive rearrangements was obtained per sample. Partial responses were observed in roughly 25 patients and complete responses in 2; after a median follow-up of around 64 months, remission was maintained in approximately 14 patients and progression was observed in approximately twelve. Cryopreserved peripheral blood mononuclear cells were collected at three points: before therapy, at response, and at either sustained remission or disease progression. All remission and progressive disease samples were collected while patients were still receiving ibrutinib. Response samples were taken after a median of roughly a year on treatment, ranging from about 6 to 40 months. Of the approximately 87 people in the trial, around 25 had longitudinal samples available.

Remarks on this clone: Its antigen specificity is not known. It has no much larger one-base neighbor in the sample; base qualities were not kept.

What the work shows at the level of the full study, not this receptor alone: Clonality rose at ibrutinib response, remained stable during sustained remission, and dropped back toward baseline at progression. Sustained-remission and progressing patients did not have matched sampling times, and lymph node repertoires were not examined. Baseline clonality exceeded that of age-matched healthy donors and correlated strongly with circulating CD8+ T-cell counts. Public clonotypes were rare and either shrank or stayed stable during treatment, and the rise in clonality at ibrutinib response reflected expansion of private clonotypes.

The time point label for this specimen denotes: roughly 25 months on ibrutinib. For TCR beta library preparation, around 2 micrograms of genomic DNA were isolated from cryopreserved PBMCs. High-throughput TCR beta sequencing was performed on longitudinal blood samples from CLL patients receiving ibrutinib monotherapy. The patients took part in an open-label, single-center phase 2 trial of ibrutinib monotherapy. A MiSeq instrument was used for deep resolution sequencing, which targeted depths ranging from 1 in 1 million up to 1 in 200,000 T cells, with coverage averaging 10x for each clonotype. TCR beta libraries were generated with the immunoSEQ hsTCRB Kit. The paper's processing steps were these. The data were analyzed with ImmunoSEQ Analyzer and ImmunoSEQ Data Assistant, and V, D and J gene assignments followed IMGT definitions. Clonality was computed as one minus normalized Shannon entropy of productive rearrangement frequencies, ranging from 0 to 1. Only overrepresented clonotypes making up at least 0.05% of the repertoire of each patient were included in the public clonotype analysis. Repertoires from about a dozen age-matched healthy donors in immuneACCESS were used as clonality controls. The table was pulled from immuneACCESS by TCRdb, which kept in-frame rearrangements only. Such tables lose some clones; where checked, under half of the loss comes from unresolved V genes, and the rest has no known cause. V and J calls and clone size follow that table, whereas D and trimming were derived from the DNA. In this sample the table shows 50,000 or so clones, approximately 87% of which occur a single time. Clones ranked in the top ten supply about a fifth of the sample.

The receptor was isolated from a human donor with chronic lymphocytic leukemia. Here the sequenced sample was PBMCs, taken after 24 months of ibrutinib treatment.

The CDR3 has the sequence CASTPVALSVSEQYF. The nucleotide sequence is TGTGCCAGCACTCCCGTGGCCCTGTCGGTAAGCGAGCAGTACTTC. The chain employs TRBV6-5 and TRBJ2-7, with an unclear D gene assignment. V loses 7 bases, J loses 6 bases, and the germline ends lie 22 bases apart. From the cysteine through the phenylalanine, the CDR3 covers 15 amino acids. Just CDR3 DNA is preserved here, 45 bases in frame from base 1. CDR1 MNHEY and CDR2 SVGAGI are derived from the germline V gene.